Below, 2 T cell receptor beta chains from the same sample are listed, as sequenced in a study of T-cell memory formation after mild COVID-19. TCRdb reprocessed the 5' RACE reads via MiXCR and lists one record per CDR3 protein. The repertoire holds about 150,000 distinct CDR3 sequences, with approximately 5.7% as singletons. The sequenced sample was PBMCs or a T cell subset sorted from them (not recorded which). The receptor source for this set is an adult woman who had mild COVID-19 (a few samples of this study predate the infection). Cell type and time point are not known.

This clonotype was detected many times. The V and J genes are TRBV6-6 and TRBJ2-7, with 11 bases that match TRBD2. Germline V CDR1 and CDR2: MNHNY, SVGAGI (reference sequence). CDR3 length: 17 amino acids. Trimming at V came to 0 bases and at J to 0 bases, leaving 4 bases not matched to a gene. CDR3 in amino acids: CASSYSTTSGGSYEQYF. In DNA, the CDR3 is TGTGCCAGCAGTTACTCGACAACTAGCGGGGGCTCCTACGAGCAGTACTTC.

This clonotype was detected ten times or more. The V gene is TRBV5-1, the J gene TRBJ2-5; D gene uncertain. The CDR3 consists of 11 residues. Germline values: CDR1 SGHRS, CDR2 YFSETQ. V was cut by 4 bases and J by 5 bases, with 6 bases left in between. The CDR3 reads CASSASETQYF. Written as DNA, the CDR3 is TGCGCCAGCAGCGCGAGCGAGACCCAGTACTTC.